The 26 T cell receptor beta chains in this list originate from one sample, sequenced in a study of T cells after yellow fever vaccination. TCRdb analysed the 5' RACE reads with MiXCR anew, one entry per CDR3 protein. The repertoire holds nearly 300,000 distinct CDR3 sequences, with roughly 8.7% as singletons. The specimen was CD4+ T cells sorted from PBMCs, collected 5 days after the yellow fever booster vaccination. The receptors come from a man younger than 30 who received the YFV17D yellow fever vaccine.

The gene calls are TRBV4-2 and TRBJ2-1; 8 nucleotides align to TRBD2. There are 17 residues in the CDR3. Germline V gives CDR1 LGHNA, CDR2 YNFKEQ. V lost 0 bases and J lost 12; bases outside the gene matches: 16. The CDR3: CASSQDHVLAARGGQFF. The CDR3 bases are TGTGCCAGCAGCCAAGATCATGTACTAGCGGCCCGGGGGGGGCAGTTCTTC.

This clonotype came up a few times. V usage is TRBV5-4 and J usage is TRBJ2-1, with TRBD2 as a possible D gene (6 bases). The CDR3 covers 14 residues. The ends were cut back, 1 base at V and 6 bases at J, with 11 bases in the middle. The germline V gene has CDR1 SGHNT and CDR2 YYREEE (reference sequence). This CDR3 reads CASSLTGETNEQFF. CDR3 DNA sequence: TGTGCCAGCAGCTTGACGGGGGAGACCAATGAGCAGTTCTTC.

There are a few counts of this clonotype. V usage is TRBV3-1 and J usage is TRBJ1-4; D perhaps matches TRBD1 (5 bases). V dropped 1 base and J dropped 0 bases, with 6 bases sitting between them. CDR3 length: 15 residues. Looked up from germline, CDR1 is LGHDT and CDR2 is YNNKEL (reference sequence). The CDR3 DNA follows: TGTGCCAGCAGCCAAGTAGGGGCAACTAATGAAAAACTGTTTTTT. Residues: CASSQVGATNEKLFF. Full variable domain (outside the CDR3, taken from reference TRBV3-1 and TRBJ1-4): DTAVSQTPKYLVTQMGNDKSIKCEQNLGHDTMYWYKQDSKKFLKIMFSYNNKELIINETVPNRFSPKSPDKAHLNLHINSLELGDSAVYFCASSQVGATNEKLFFGSGTQLSVL.

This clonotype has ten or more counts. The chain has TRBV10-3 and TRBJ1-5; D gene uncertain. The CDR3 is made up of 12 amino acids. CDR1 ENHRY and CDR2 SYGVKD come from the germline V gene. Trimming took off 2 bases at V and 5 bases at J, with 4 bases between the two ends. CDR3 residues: CAISEVDQPQHF. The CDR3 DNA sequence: TGTGCCATCAGTGAGGTGGATCAGCCCCAGCATTTT.

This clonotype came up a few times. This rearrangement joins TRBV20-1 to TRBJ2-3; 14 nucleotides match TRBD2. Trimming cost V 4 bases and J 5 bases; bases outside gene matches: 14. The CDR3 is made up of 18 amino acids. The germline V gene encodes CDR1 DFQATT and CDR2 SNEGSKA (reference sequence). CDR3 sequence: CSATRLAGGGRAKDTQYF. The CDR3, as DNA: TGCAGTGCTACCCGACTAGCGGGGGGGGGAAGAGCCAAAGATACGCAGTATTTT.

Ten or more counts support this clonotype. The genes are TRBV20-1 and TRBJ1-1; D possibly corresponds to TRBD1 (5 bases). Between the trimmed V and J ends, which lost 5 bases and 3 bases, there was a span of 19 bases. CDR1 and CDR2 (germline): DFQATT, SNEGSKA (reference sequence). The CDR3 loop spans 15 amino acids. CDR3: CSASHPGRGDTEAFF. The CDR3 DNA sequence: TGCAGTGCTTCCCACCCGGGGCGGGGGGACACTGAAGCTTTCTTT.

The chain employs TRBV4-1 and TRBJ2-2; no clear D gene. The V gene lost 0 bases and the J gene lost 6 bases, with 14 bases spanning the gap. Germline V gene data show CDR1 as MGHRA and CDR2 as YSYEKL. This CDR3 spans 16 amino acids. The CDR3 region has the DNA TGCGCCAGCAGCCAAGATGGGCGCCCTCGGGCCGGGGAGCTGTTTTTT. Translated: CASSQDGRPRAGELFF.

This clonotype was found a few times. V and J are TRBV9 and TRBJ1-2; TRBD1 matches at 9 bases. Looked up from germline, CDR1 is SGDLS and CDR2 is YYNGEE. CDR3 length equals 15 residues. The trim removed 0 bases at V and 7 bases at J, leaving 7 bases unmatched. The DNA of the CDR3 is TGTGCCAGCAGCGTAGACCCACAGGGGGCGCGTGGCTACACCTTC. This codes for CASSVDPQGARGYTF. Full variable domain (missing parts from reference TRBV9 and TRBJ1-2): DSGVTQTPKHLITATGQRVTLRCSPRSGDLSVYWYQQSLDQGLQFLIQYYNGEERAKGNILERFSAQQFPDLHSELNLSSLELGDSALYFCASSVDPQGARGYTFGSGTRLTVV.

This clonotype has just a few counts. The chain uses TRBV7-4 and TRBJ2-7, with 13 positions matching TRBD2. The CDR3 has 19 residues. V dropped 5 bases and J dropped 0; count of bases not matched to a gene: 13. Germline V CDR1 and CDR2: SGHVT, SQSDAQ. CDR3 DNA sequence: TGTGCCAGCAGCCCCACCGGGACTAGCGGGGAAAGGAGCTCCTACGAGCAGTACGTC. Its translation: CASSPTGTSGERSSYEQYV.

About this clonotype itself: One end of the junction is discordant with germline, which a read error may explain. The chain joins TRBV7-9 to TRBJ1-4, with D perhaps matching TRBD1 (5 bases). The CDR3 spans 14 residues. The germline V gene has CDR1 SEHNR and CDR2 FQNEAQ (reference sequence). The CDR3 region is CASSSPAQMGRALF. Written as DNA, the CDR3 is TGTGCCAGCAGCTCACCGGCGCAGATGGGACGTGCCCTTTTT.

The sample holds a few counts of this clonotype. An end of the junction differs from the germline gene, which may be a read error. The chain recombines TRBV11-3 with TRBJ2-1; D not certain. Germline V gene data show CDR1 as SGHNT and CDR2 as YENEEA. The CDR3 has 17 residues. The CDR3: CASSVELGISSYNEQFF. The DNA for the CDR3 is TGTGCCAGCAGCGTAGAGCTTGGGATCAGCTCCTACAATGAGCAGTTCTTC. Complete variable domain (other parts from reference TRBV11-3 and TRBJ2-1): EAGVVQSPRYKIIEKKQPVAFWCNPISGHNTLYWYLQNLGQGPELLIRYENEEAVDDSQLPKDRFSAERLKGVDSTLKIQPAELGDSAVYLCASSVELGISSYNEQFFGPGTRLTVL.

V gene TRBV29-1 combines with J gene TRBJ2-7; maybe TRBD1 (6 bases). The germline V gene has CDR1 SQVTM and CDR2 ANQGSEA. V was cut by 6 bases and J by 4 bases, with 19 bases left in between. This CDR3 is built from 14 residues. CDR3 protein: CSVGTLRKDYEQYF. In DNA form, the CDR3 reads TGCAGCGTAGGGACACTGCGAAAGGATTACGAGCAGTACTTC.

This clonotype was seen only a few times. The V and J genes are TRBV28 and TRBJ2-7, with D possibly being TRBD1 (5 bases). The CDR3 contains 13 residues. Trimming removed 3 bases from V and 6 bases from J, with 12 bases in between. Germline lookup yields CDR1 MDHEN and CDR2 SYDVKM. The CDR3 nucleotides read TGTGCCAGCAGTTTTCAGGGTCCAGGCGAGCAGTACGTC. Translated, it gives CASSFQGPGEQYV.

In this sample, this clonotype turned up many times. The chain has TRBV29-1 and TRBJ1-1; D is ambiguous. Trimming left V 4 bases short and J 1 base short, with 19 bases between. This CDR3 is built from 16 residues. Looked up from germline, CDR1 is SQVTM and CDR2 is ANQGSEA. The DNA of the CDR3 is TGCAGCGTTGCAACTTCCATTTGGTTGGGGAACACTGAAGCTTTCTTT. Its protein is CSVATSIWLGNTEAFF.

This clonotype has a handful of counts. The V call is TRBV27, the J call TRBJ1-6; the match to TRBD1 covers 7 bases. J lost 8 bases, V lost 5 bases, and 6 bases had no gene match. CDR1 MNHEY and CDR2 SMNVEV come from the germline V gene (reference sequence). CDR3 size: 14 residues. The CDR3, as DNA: TGTGCCAGCAGTGTGACAGGGTGGGATTCACCCCTCCACTTT. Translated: CASSVTGWDSPLHF.

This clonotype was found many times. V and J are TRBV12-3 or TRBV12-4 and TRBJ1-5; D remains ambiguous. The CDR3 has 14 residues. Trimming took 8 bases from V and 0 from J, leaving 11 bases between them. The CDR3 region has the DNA TGTGCCAGCGGTTCGACATTTAGCAATCAGCCCCAGCATTTT. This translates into CASGSTFSNQPQHF.

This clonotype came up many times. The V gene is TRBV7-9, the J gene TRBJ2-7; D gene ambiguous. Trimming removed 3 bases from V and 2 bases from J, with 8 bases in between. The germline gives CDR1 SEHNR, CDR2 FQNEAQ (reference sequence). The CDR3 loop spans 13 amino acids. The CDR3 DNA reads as TGTGCCAGCAGCTTTGCCGGAGCCTACGAGCAGTACTTC. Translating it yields CASSFAGAYEQYF.

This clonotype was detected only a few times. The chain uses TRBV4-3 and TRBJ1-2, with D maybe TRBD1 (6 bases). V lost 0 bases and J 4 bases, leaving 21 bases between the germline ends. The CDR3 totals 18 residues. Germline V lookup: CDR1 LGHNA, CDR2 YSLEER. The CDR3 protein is CASSQEGGPVLRGYGYTF. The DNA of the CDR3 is TGCGCCAGCAGCCAAGAAGGGGGTCCGGTTCTGAGGGGCTATGGCTACACCTTC.

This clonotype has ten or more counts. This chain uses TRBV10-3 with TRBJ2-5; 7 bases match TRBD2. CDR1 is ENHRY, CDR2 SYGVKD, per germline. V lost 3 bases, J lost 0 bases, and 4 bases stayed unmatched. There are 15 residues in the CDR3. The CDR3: CAISDGTTDQETQYF. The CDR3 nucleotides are TGTGCCATCAGTGACGGGACTACCGACCAAGAGACCCAGTACTTC.

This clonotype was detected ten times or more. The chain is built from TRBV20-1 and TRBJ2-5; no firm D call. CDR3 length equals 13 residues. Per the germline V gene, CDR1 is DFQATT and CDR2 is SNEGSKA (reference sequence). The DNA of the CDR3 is TGCAGCCCTCTAAGTCAAATTCAAGAGACCCAGTACTTC. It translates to CSPLSQIQETQYF.

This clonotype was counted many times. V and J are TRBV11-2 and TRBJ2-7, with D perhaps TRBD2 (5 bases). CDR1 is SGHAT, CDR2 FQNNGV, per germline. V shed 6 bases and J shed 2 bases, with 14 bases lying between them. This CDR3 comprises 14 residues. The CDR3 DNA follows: TGTGCCAGCAGACTCGTTCGGGGTACCTACGAGCAGTACTTC. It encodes CASRLVRGTYEQYF.

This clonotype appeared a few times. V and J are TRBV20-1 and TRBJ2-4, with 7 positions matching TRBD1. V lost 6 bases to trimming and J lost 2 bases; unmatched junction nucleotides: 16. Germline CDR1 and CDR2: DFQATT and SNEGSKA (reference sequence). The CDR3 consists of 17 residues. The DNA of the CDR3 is TGCAGTGCCGCGACAGGGCAAGCTTTCCGCACCAAAAACATTCAGTACTTC. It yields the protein CSAATGQAFRTKNIQYF.

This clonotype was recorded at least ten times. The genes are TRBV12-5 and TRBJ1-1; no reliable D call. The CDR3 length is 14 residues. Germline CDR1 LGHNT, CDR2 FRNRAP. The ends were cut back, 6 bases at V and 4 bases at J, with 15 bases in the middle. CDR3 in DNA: TGTGCTAGTGGCCCTGCCCGGATGGGCACTGAAGCTTTCTTT. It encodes CASGPARMGTEAFF.

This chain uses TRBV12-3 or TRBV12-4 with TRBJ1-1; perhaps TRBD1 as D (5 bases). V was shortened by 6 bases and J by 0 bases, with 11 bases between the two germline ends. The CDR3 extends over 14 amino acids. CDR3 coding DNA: TGTGCCAGCAGCAGACAGACAGTGAACACTGAAGCTTTCTTT. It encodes CASSRQTVNTEAFF.

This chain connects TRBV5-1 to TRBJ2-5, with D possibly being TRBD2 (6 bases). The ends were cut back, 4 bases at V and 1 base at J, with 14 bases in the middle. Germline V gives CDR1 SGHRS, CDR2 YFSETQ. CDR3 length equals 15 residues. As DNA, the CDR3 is TGCGCCAGCAGCACGGGACTCGGGGCCCAAGAGACCCAGTACTTC. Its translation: CASSTGLGAQETQYF.

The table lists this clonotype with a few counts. CDR3 region: CSAFVGVTIGSYNEQFF. In nucleotides, the CDR3 is TGCAGTGCTTTCGTGGGGGTCACGATTGGGTCCTACAATGAGCAGTTCTTC. This sequence joins TRBV20-1 and TRBJ2-1; D tentatively reads TRBD1 or TRBD2 (5 bases each). The CDR3 is 17 residues long. Germline CDR1 reads DFQATT; CDR2 reads SNEGSKA (reference sequence). Trimming took 5 bases from V and 1 from J, leaving 21 bases between them.